This T cell receptor (beta chain) appears in the sequencing data of a study of blood T cell repertoires in COVID-19. This clone occurred once. Clones were sequenced by immunoSEQ multiplex PCR, and TCRdb holds only the in-frame ones, with some missing. The sample has approximately 450,000 clones; around 90% are singletons. V was shortened by 8 bases and J by 2 bases, with 20 bases between the two germline ends. In germline, CDR1 is SGHTA, CDR2 FQGNSA. CDR3 size: 16 residues. V usage is TRBV7-2 and J usage is TRBJ2-3; D is possibly TRBD2 (6 bases). The sample was PBMCs or T cells enriched from blood (not recorded which). The TCR sequence derives from a woman aged 18-30 years with acute COVID-19. The CDR3 sequence is CASRQAGTGYTDTQYF. The CDR3 DNA is TGTGCCAGCCGACAAGCCGGGACTGGCTACACAGATACGCAGTATTTT.